This entry features one T cell receptor beta chain sequence. Its specificity is unknown. This sample was taken from a study of response to subunit inactivated influenza vaccine. Findings and limits, study-wide: Each seasonal influenza vaccination, the authors suggested, recruits few new T cells.

With 4 bases clipped from V and 3 bases from J, the junction kept 5 bases outside the gene matches. The CDR3 consists of 15 residues. Germline values: CDR1 SGHRS, CDR2 YFSETQ. MiXCR, run by TCRdb on the RT-PCR reads, gives a single entry per CDR3 protein. The sample includes about 480,000 distinct CDR3 sequences, approximately 11% of them seen just once. The specimen was PBMCs from blood, collected about 6 weeks after vaccination. This clonotype originated in a man aged 50 to 59 who received an inactivated influenza vaccine. The rearrangement uses TRBV5-1 and TRBJ2-2; 8 bases map to TRBD1. CDR3 protein: CASSRTGSDTGELFF. CDR3 coding DNA: TGCGCCAGCAGCCGGACAGGGTCGGACACCGGGGAGCTGTTTTTT. Full variable domain (rest looked up from reference TRBV5-1 and TRBJ2-2): KAGVTQTPRYLIKTRGQQVTLSCSPISGHRSVSWYQQTPGQGLQFLFEYFSETQRNKGNFPGRFSGRQFSNSRSEMNVSTLELGDSALYLCASSRTGSDTGELFFGEGSRLTVL.